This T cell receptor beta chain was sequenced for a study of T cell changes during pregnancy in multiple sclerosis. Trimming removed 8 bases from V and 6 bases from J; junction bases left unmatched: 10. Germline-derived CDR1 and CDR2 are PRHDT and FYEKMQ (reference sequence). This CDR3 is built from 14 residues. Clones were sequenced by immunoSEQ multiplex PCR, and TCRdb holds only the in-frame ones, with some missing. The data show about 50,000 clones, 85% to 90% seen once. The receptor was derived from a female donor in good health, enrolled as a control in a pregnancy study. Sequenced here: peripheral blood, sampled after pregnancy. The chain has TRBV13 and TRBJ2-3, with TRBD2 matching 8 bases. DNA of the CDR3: TGTGCCAGCTTGGATAGCGGGGAAGGGGATACGCAGTATTTT. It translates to CASLDSGEGDTQYF.